The present TCR beta chain was sequenced within a study of cytomegalovirus exposure and HLA in healthy donors. Study overall: As released early, the data held approximately 80 million unique TCRs from HLA-typed donors. Among the approximately 380 donors who were genotyped, approximately 76% fell in the genetic ancestry cluster that is associated with self-reported Caucasian donors. Study results and limitations: As a later analysis showed, a missense DCLRE1C variant was linked to trimming of TCR beta V- and J-genes.

Points on this clone: Its antigen is unidentified.

PCR used 60 Vbeta primers and 13 Jbeta primers. Generated by immunoSEQ multiplex PCR, the TCRdb table keeps only in-frame clones and is missing some. This table has about 190,000 clones, 65% to 80% appearing once. The CDR3 loop spans 15 amino acids. Trimming at V came to 9 bases and at J to 3 bases, leaving 13 bases not matched to a gene. Germline V gene sequence: CDR1 MDHEN, CDR2 SYDVKM. The receptor comes from a young man in good health and CMV-seropositive. Input material: PBMCs. The chain uses TRBV28 and TRBJ2-7, with 8 bases fitting TRBD2. CDR3 nucleotides: TGTGCCAGTACTAGCGGAAGTTTAAGGTTCTACGAGCAGTACTTC. Its protein product is CASTSGSLRFYEQYF.